Each of the 19 T cell receptor beta chains below was sequenced from the same sample in a study. MiXCR, run by TCRdb on the 5' RACE reads, gives a single entry per CDR3 protein. The top ten clones hold 3.9% of a sample with roughly 6,000 distinct CDR3 sequences, approximately 69% of them seen once. Sequenced: memory CD4+ T cells sorted from a lymph node. The subset is: memory CD4+ T cells, CD4+CD45RO+CD25-. These receptors were collected from a female donor with breast cancer.

V gene TRBV14 combines with J gene TRBJ2-5; D might be TRBD2 (6 bases). Germline V lookup: CDR1 SGHDN, CDR2 FVKESK. CDR3 length equals 15 residues. V lost 1 base and J lost 2, with 11 bases in between. CDR3 coding DNA: TGTGCCAGCAGCCAAGGGGTCGGAGGGCAAGAGACCCAGTACTTC. The encoded protein is CASSQGVGGQETQYF.

This clonotype occurred a few times. The CDR3 spells CASSYNGDGYTF. DNA of the CDR3: TGTGCCAGCAGTTACAATGGGGATGGCTACACCTTC. This rearrangement joins TRBV6-6 to TRBJ1-2; D gene ambiguous. Trimming took 2 bases from V and 6 from J, leaving 7 bases between them. This CDR3 region has 12 residues. Per germline, CDR1 MNHNY and CDR2 SVGAGI (reference sequence).

The chain has TRBV20-1 and TRBJ2-7; D gene ambiguous. Germline V gene sequence: CDR1 DFQATT, CDR2 SNEGSKA (reference sequence). This CDR3 comprises 12 residues. Between the trimmed V and J ends, which lost 3 bases and 3 bases, there was a span of 9 bases. The CDR3 region is CSASGLGYEQYF. The CDR3 region has the DNA TGCAGTGCTAGCGGGTTGGGCTACGAGCAGTACTTC.

This clonotype was found a few times. The chain links TRBV6-1 to TRBJ2-3; D ambiguous. The CDR3 length is 18 residues. Trimming took 0 bases from V and 4 from J, leaving 20 bases between them. Per the germline V gene, CDR1 is MNHNS and CDR2 is SASEGT. Here the CDR3 reads CASSEAITGAAVSDTQYF. CDR3 coding DNA: TGTGCCAGCAGTGAAGCGATAACCGGTGCGGCCGTGTCAGATACGCAGTATTTT.

The CDR3 here is CASSFQGSTGELFF. The CDR3 DNA is TGCGCCAGCAGCTTTCAGGGAAGCACCGGGGAGCTGTTTTTT. The V and J genes are TRBV5-1 and TRBJ2-2; D possibly corresponds to TRBD1 (5 bases). CDR1 SGHRS and CDR2 YFSETQ come from the germline V gene. CDR3 length equals 14 residues. V was trimmed by 2 bases and J by 4 bases, leaving 9 bases between them.

This chain links TRBV15 with TRBJ1-2; no clear D gene. Trimming removed 0 bases at V and 3 bases at J, with 5 bases between. The CDR3 runs to 13 residues. The germline V gene encodes CDR1 LNHNV and CDR2 YYDKDF (reference sequence). The CDR3 nucleotides are TGTGCCACCAGCAGAGACCATGACTATGGCTACACCTTC. This sequence encodes CATSRDHDYGYTF.

The gene calls are TRBV5-1 and TRBJ2-7, with TRBD2 identical over 10 bases. With 4 bases clipped from V and 3 bases from J, the junction kept 4 bases outside the gene matches. Germline CDR1 reads SGHRS; CDR2 reads YFSETQ. The CDR3 contains 14 residues. The DNA of the CDR3 is TGCGCCAGCAGCACCATAGCGGGAGGCTACGAGCAGTACTTC. Protein product: CASSTIAGGYEQYF.

The chain joins TRBV5-6 to TRBJ2-7; weak D call: TRBD1 (6 bases). CDR1 SGHDT and CDR2 YYEEEE come from the germline V gene. Trimming took 3 bases from V and 4 from J, leaving 14 bases between them. This CDR3 comprises 14 residues. This chain's CDR3 is CASSSTGTSYEQYF. CDR3 in DNA: TGTGCCAGCAGCTCCACCGGGACATCTTACGAGCAGTACTTC.

This clonotype was seen only once. CDR3 bases: TGTGCCAGCAGCGTCAGGCTAGGACACACAGATACGCAGTATTTT. This translates into CASSVRLGHTDTQYF. The rearrangement links TRBV11-3 to TRBJ2-3; weak D call: TRBD1 (5 bases). Trimming shortened V by 5 bases and J by 2 bases, and 14 bases separated the two germline ends. The CDR3 is made up of 15 amino acids. Germline values: CDR1 SGHNT, CDR2 YENEEA.

This rearrangement joins TRBV7-3 to TRBJ1-2; D is uncertain. The germline V and J ends were trimmed by 5 bases and 5 bases, with 18 bases remaining between them. This CDR3 spans 15 amino acids. From germline, CDR1 is SGHTA and CDR2 FQGTGA. CDR3 DNA sequence: TGTGCCAGCAGCAATTACGGCTCTCCGGAATATGGCTACACCTTC. Amino acid sequence: CASSNYGSPEYGYTF.

The rearrangement links TRBV20-1 to TRBJ2-1; 9 bases are a match to TRBD2. The V segment lost 0 bases and the J segment 5 bases; nucleotides outside the gene matches: 8. This CDR3 region has 16 residues. CDR1 is DFQATT and CDR2 is SNEGSKA in the germline V gene (reference sequence). The CDR3, as DNA: TGCAGTGCTAGAGATTTACAGGCTAGCGGGAACAATGAGCAGTTCTTC. Its translation is CSARDLQASGNNEQFF.

As for this clonotype: A read error may produce the germline difference seen at one junction end. The chain carries TRBV7-3 and TRBJ2-3; the match to TRBD2 covers 12 bases. The CDR3 length is 14 residues. CDR1 is SGHTA, CDR2 FQGTGA, per germline. The CDR3 here is CASSSLAGGDTRYF. The CDR3 region has the DNA TGTGCCAGCAGCTCACTAGCGGGGGGTGATACGCGGTATTTT.

This clonotype was observed a few times. This rearrangement joins TRBV29-1 to TRBJ2-3; D possibly corresponds to TRBD1 (6 bases). This CDR3 is 12 amino acids long. V was cut by 7 bases and J by 10 bases, with 18 bases left in between. Germline loops: CDR1 SQVTM, CDR2 ANQGSEA. CDR3 loop: CSAGLNRDPQYF. The CDR3 region has the DNA TGCAGCGCCGGGCTTAACAGGGATCCGCAGTATTTT.

The rearrangement links TRBV12-3 or TRBV12-4 to TRBJ2-1; 7 nucleotides agree with TRBD2. With 5 bases clipped from V and 3 bases from J, the junction kept 4 bases outside the gene matches. The CDR3 is made up of 14 amino acids. CDR3 sequence reads: CASSISGDYNEQFF. In DNA, the CDR3 is TGTGCCAGCAGTATCAGCGGGGACTACAATGAGCAGTTCTTC.

This clonotype was detected a few times. The chain uses TRBV5-1 and TRBJ2-3, with 8 bases fitting TRBD2. After removal of 4 bases from V and 0 bases from J, the junction contained 1 base not matched to a gene. Per the germline V gene, CDR1 is SGHRS and CDR2 is YFSETQ. CDR3 length equals 14 residues. CDR3 residues: CASSRGGSTDTQYF. The CDR3 DNA reads as TGCGCCAGCAGCCGGGGGGGGAGCACAGATACGCAGTATTTT.

This clonotype has a handful of counts. Germline is not matched at one junction end, which may reflect a read error. The chain employs TRBV7-7 and TRBJ2-7; no definite D call. This CDR3 spans 13 amino acids. Germline CDR1 SSHAT, CDR2 FNYEAQ (reference sequence). For the CDR3, the DNA is TGTGCTAGCAGCTTAGATTTTTTGAACGAGCAGTACTTC. Translation: CASSLDFLNEQYF.

This rearrangement joins TRBV7-2 to TRBJ2-3, with D uncertain. Germline V gene data show CDR1 as SGHTA and CDR2 as FQGNSA. V was pared by 3 bases and J by 6 bases, with 10 bases between. This CDR3 is 13 amino acids long. The DNA of the CDR3 is TGTGCCAGCAGCTTCGGACCAGTGGATACGCAGTATTTT. Protein product: CASSFGPVDTQYF.

The V and J genes are TRBV29-1 and TRBJ2-5; D gene uncertain. The CDR3 consists of 11 residues. Germline V lookup: CDR1 SQVTM, CDR2 ANQGSEA. Between the trimmed V and J ends, which lost 8 bases and 4 bases, there was a span of 11 bases. The CDR3 here is CSPGEGETQYF. The CDR3 nucleotides read TGCAGCCCCGGAGAAGGAGAGACCCAGTACTTC.

The chain links TRBV6-1 to TRBJ2-7; possibly TRBD2 for D (6 bases). The CDR3 has 14 amino acids. Germline V gives CDR1 MNHNS, CDR2 SASEGT. V was cut by 7 bases and J by 0 bases, with 13 bases left in between. DNA of the CDR3: TGTGCCAGCAAGGCGGGATTAAGCTCCTACGAGCAGTACTTC. This gives the protein CASKAGLSSYEQYF.